This T cell receptor (beta chain) was retrieved from a study of T cells in Graves' hyperthyroidism and ophthalmopathy. Amplification of TCR beta CDR3 regions was performed using RNA transcripts as template. Researchers ran a first-round RT-PCR on the TCR CDR3 using the HTBI primer set. TCRdb re-called the multiplex PCR reads with MiXCR, one entry per CDR3 protein. The sample includes 150,000 or so distinct CDR3 sequences, less than 10% of them seen just once. Trimming removed 6 bases from V and 6 bases from J, with 6 bases in between. Germline V gene lookup returns CDR1 DFQATT and CDR2 SNEGSKA (reference sequence). The CDR3 runs to 9 residues.

Source material: blood. The clonotype comes from a woman in her late teens or twenties with Graves' hyperthyroidism that later progressed to Graves' ophthalmopathy. J is TRBJ2-7 and V is TRBV20-1, with D unresolved. CDR3 protein: CSAPPEQYF. In nucleotides, the CDR3 is TGCAGTGCGCCGCCCGAGCAGTACTTC.